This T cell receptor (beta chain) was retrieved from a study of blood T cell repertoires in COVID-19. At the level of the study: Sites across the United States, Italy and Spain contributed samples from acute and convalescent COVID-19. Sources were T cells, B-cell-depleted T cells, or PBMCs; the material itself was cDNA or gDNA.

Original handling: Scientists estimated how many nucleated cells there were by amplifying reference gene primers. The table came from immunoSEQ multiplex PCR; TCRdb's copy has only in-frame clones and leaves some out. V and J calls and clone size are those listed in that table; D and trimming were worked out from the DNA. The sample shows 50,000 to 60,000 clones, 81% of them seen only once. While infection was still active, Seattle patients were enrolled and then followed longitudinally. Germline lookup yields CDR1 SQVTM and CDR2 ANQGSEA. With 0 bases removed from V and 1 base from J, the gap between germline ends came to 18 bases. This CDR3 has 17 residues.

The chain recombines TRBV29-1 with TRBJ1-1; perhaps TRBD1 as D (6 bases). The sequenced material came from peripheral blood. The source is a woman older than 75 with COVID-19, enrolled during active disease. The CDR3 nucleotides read TGCAGCGTTGAAGATTCGGGTCGGGGGGCAAGGAACACTGAAGCTTTCTTT. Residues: CSVEDSGRGARNTEAFF.